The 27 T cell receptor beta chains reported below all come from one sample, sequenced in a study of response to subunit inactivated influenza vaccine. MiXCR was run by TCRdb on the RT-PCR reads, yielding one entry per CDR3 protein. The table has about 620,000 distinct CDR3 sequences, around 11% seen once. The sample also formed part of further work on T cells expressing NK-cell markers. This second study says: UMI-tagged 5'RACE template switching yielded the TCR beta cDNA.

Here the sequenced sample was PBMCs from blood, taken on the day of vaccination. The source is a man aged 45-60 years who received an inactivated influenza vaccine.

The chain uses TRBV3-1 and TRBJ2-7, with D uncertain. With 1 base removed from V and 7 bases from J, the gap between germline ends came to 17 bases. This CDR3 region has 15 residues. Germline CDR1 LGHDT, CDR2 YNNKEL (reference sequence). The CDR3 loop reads CASSQAAAGLREQYF. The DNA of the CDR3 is TGTGCCAGCAGCCAAGCAGCTGCTGGCCTGAGGGAGCAGTACTTC.

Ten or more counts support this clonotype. The CDR3 region has the DNA TGTGCCAGCAGCTTGGACTCCCTGGACGCCTTATTCACCGGGGAGCTGTTTTTT. This gives the protein CASSLDSLDALFTGELFF. The rearrangement links TRBV5-6 to TRBJ2-2; D gene ambiguous. The V and J ends lost 0 bases and 4 bases respectively, with 19 bases between them. Per germline, CDR1 SGHDT and CDR2 YYEEEE. This CDR3 comprises 18 residues.

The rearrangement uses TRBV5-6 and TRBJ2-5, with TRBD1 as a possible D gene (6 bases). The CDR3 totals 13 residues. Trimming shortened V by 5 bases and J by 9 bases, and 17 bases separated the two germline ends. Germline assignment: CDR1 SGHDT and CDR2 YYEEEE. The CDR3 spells CASSPRRQGSQYF. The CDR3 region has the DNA TGTGCCAGCAGTCCTAGGAGGCAGGGGTCCCAGTACTTC.

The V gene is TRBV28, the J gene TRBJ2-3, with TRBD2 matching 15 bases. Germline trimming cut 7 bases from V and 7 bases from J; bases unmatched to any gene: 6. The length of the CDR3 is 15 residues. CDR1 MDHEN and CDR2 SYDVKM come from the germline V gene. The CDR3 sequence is CASTPGTSGRYTQYF. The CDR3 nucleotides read TGTGCCAGCACCCCCGGGACTAGCGGGAGGTATACGCAGTATTTT.

The CDR3 DNA sequence: TGTGCCAGCAGCCAAAAGGATCAGCCCCAGCATTTT. Translating gives CASSQKDQPQHF. The rearrangement joins TRBV28 to TRBJ1-5; D is undetermined. The CDR3 loop spans 12 amino acids. V was cut by 6 bases and J by 5 bases, with 8 bases left in between. Germline V gene data show CDR1 as MDHEN and CDR2 as SYDVKM.

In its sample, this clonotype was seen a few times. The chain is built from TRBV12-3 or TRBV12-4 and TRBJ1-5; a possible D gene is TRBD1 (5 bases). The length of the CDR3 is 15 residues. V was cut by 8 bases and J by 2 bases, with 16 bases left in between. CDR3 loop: CASGSGTVGNQPQHF. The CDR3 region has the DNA TGTGCCAGCGGTTCCGGGACGGTTGGCAATCAGCCCCAGCATTTT.

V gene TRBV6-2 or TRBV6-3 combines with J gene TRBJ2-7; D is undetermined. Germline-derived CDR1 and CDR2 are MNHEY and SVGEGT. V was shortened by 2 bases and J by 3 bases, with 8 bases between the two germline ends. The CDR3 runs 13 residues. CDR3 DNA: TGTGCCAGCAGTTACGGGCAGCACTACGAGCAGTACTTC. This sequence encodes CASSYGQHYEQYF.

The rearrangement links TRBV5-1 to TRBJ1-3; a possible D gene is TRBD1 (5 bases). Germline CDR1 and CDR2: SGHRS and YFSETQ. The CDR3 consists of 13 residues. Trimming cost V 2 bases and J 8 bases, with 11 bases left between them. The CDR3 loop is CASSFGDQDTIYF. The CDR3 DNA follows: TGCGCCAGCAGCTTTGGGGACCAAGACACCATATATTTT.

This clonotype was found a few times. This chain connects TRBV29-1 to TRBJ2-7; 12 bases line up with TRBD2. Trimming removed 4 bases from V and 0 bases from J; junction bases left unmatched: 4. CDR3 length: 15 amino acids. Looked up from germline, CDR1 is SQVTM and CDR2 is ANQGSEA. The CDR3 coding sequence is TGCAGCGTTGGGGGGACTAGCGGGTTCTCCTACGAGCAGTACTTC. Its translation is CSVGGTSGFSYEQYF.

CDR3 amino acids: CASSPGTGVFHGYTF. The CDR3 DNA reads TGTGCCAGCAGTCCCGGGACAGGGGTTTTCCATGGCTACACCTTC. The genes are TRBV6-1 and TRBJ1-2; 10 bases line up with TRBD1. Trimming at V came to 5 bases and at J to 6 bases, leaving 9 bases not matched to a gene. Germline V CDR1 and CDR2: MNHNS, SASEGT. There are 15 residues in the CDR3.

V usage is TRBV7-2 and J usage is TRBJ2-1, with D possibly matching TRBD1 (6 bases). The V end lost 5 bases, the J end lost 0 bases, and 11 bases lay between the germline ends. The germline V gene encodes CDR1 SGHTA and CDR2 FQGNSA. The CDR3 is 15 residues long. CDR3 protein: CASSITGLSYNEQFF. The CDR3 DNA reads TGTGCCAGCAGCATTACAGGGCTCTCCTACAATGAGCAGTTCTTC. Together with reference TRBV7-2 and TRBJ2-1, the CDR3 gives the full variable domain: GAGVSQSPSNKVTEKGKDVELRCDPISGHTALYWYRQSLGQGLEFLIYFQGNSAPDKSGLPSDRFSAERTGGSVSTLTIQRTQQEDSAVYLCASSITGLSYNEQFFGPGTRLTVL.

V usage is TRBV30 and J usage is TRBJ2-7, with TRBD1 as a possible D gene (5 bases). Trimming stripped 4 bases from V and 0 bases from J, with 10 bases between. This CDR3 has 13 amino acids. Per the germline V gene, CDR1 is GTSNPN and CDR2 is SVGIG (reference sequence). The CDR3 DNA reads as TGTGCCTGGAAGACAGAAATCTCCTACGAGCAGTACTTC. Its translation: CAWKTEISYEQYF.

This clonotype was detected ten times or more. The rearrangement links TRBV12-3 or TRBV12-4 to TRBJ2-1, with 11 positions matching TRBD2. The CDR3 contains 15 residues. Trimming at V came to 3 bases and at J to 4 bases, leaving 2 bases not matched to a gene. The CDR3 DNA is TGTGCCAGCAGTTTCGGGACTAGCGGTTACAATGAGCAGTTCTTC. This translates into CASSFGTSGYNEQFF.

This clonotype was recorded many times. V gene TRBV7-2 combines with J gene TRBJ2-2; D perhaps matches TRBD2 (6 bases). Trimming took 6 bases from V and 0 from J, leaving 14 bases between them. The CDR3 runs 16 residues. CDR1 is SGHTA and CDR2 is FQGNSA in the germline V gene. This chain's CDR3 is CASRRSGTPNTGELFF. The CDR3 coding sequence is TGTGCCAGCAGACGATCCGGGACTCCGAACACCGGGGAGCTGTTTTTT. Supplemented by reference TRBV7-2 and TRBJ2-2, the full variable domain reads GAGVSQSPSNKVTEKGKDVELRCDPISGHTALYWYRQSLGQGLEFLIYFQGNSAPDKSGLPSDRFSAERTGGSVSTLTIQRTQQEDSAVYLCASRRSGTPNTGELFFGEGSRLTVL.

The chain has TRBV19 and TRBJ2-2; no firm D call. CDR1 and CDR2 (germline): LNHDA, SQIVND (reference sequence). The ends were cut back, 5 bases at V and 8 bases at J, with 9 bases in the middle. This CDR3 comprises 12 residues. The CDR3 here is CASSFRPGELFF. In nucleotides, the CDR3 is TGTGCCAGTAGTTTTCGTCCTGGGGAGCTGTTTTTT. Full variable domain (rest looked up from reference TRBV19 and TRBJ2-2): DGGITQSPKYLFRKEGQNVTLSCEQNLNHDAMYWYRQDPGQGLRLIYYSQIVNDFQKGDIAEGYSVSREKKESFPLTVTSAQKNPTAFYLCASSFRPGELFFGEGSRLTVL.

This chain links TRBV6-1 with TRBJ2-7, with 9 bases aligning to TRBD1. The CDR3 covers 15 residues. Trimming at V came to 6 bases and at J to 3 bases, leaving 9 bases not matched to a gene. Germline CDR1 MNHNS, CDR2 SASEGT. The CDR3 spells CASSLGQGLIYEQYF. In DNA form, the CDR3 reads TGTGCCAGCAGCCTGGGACAGGGTTTAATCTACGAGCAGTACTTC.

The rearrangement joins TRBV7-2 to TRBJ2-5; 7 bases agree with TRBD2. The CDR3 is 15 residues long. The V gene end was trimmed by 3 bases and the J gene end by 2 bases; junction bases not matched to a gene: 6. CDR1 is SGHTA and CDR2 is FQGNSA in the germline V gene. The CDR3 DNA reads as TGTGCCAGCAGCTTGGGGGAACTAGCGCAAGAGACCCAGTACTTC. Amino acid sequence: CASSLGELAQETQYF.

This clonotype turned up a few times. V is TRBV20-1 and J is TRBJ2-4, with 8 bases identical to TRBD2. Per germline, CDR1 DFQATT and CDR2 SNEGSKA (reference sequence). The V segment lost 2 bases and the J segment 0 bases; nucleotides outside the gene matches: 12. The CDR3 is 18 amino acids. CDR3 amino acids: CSARLTSGTILAKNIQYF. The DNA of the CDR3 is TGCAGTGCTAGATTAACTAGCGGAACTATACTAGCCAAAAACATTCAGTACTTC.

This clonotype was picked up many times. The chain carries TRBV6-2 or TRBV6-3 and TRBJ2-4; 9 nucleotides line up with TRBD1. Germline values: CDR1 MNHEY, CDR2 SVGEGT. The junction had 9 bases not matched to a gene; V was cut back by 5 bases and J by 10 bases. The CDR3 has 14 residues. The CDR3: CASSRDREVWIQYF. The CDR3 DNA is TGTGCCAGCAGTCGGGACAGGGAGGTGTGGATTCAGTACTTC.

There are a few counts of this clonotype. In DNA form, the CDR3 reads TGTGCCAGCAGCCCCCGGGACAGGGTCTTCTTC. This sequence encodes CASSPRDRVFF. The J gene is TRBJ2-1, the V gene TRBV7-9, with 9 nucleotides matching TRBD1. V lost 5 bases, J lost 16 bases, and 6 bases stayed unmatched. This CDR3 spans 11 amino acids. CDR1 and CDR2 (germline): SEHNR, FQNEAQ (reference sequence).

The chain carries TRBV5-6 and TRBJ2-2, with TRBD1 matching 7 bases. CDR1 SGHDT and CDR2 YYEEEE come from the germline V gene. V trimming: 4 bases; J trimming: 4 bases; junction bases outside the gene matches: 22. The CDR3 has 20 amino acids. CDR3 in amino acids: CASSPRKDRNKRRPTGELFF. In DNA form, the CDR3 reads TGTGCCAGCAGCCCAAGGAAGGACAGGAACAAAAGAAGGCCCACCGGGGAGCTGTTTTTT.

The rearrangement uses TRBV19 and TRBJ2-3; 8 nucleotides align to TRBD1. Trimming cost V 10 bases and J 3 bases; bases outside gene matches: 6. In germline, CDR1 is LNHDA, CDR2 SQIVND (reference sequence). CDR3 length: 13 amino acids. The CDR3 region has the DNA TGTGCCACCACAAGGACAGGGACAGATACGCAGTATTTT. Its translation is CATTRTGTDTQYF.

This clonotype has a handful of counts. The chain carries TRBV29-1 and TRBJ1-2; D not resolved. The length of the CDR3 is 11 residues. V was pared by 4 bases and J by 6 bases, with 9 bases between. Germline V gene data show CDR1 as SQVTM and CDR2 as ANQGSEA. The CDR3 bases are TGCAGCGTTGTCTGGGCCAATGGCTACACCTTC. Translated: CSVVWANGYTF. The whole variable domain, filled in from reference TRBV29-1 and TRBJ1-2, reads SAVISQKPSRDICQRGTSLTIQCQVDSQVTMMFWYRQQPGQSLTLIATANQGSEATYESGFVIDKFPISRPNLTFSTLTVSNMSPEDSSIYLCSVVWANGYTFGSGTRLTVV.

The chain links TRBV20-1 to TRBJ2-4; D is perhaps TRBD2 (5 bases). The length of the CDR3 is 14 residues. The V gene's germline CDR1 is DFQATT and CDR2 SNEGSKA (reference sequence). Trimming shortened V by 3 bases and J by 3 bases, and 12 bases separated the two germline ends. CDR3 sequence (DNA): TGCAGTGCTAGGAGGGCGACCGGCAAAAACATTCAGTACTTC. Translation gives CSARRATGKNIQYF.

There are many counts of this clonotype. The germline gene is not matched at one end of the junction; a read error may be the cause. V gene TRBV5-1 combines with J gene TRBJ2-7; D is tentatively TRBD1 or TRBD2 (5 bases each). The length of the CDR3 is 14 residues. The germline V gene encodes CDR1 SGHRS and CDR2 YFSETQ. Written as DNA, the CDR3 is TGTGCCAGCAGCTTAGTGGGGGACTCCTACGAGCAGTACTTC. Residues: CASSLVGDSYEQYF.

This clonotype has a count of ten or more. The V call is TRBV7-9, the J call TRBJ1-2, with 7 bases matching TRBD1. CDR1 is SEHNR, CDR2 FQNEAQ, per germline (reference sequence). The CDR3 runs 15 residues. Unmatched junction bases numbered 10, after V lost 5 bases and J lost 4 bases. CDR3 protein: CASSLSGTASYGYTF. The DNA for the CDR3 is TGTGCCAGCAGCCTCTCCGGGACAGCGAGCTATGGCTACACCTTC. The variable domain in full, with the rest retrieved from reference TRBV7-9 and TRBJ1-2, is DTGVSQNPRHKITKRGQNVTFRCDPISEHNRLYWYRQTLGQGPEFLTYFQNEAQLEKSRLLSDRFSAERPKGSFSTLEIQRTEQGDSAMYLCASSLSGTASYGYTFGSGTRLTVV.

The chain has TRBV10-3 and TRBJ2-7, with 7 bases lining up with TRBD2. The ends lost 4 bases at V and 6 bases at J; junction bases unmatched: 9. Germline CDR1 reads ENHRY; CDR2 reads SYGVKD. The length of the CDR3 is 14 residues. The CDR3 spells CAISAGERGSEQYF. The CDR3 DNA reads TGTGCCATCAGTGCTGGGGAGCGGGGCTCCGAGCAGTACTTC.